A selection of T cell receptor beta chains follows, all from one sample in a study of vaccination and CD4 T cells after COVID-19. These TCRs are of unknown antigen specificity. One entry per CDR3 protein results from TCRdb running MiXCR on the PCR reads. The sample consists of more than 11,000 distinct CDR3 sequences, around 30% of them appearing once. The input for sequencing was CD4+ T cells from blood, cultured in vitro, taken before SARS-CoV-2 vaccination. Every receptor here comes from a human donor who received a COVID-19 vaccine. The CDR3 runs from the conserved cysteine through the conserved F or W. D genes are given only for firm matches. Only some rows state a clone size, as once, few, many or a class for expanded clones.

.	12	.	TRBV6-1	TRBJ1-1	CACGPLNTEAFF	TGTGCCTGCGGACCGTTGAACACTGAAGCTTTCTTT
few	16	TRBD1	TRBV24-1	TRBJ2-3	CATSDLTGFDTDTQYF	TGTGCCACCAGTGACCTGACAGGGTTCGACACAGATACGCAGTATTTT
few	14	.	TRBV4-2	TRBJ1-2	CASSQDTGGYGYTF	TGTGCCAGCAGCCAAGATACGGGGGGCTATGGCTACACCTTC
.	12	TRBD2	TRBV20-1	TRBJ2-3	CSARGSGDTQYF	TGCAGTGCTCGGGGTAGCGGGGATACGCAGTATTTT
few	16	.	TRBV6-1	TRBJ1-1	CASRGSRTDVLWGAFF	TGTGCCAGCAGGGGTAGTCGGACAGACGTTCTCTGGGGAGCTTTCTTT
.	15	.	TRBV2	TRBJ2-5	CASSEWIEIQETQYF	TGTGCCAGCAGCGAATGGATCGAAATCCAAGAGACCCAGTACTTC
few	14	.	TRBV11-3	TRBJ2-2	CASSLSRNTGELFF	TGTGCCAGCAGCTTAAGCAGGAACACCGGGGAGCTGTTTTTT
few	19	TRBD1	TRBV24-1	TRBJ1-1	CASGGPDRDRGCMNTEAFF	TGTGCCTCAGGTGGGCCTGACCGGGACAGGGGATGTATGAACACTGAAGCTTTCTTT
few	12	.	TRBV10-1	TRBJ2-7	CASSESDYEQYF	TGCGCCAGCAGTGAATCCGACTACGAGCAGTACTTC
.	17	.	TRBV19	TRBJ1-1	CASSIPAGLRMNTEAFF	TGTGCCAGTAGTATTCCGGCAGGGCTCCGTATGAACACTGAAGCTTTCTTT
.	14	.	TRBV2	TRBJ1-2	CASRRDVGNYGYTF	TGTGCCAGCAGGCGGGACGTAGGAAACTATGGCTACACCTTC
few	12	.	TRBV7-9	TRBJ1-6	CASSLAGSPLHF	TGTGCCAGCAGCTTAGCTGGTTCACCCCTCCACTTT
.	16	TRBD2	TRBV5-1	TRBJ2-1	CASSTSGGPVYNEQFF	TGCGCCAGCAGCACATCGGGGGGGCCTGTCTACAATGAGCAGTTCTTC
.	14	.	TRBV7-8	TRBJ1-6	CASSSGTYNSPLHF	TGTGCCAGCAGCTCCGGGACCTATAATTCACCCCTCCACTTT
few	16	.	TRBV2	TRBJ1-3	CASSDHRVTTGNTIYF	TGTGCCAGCAGTGACCACAGGGTAACGACTGGAAACACCATATATTTT
.	17	TRBD1	TRBV10-3	TRBJ2-5	CAISDNQGTGGTETQYF	TGTGCCATCAGTGACAACCAAGGGACAGGGGGCACGGAGACCCAGTACTTC
.	16	.	TRBV10-3	TRBJ1-5	CAISELSRDSNQPQHF	TGTGCCATCAGTGAGTTGTCACGGGATAGCAATCAGCCCCAGCATTTT
.	15	.	TRBV7-8	TRBJ2-1	CASSLAPGAAVEQFF	TGTGCCAGCAGCTTAGCGCCCGGGGCCGCGGTTGAGCAGTTCTTC
.	14	.	TRBV6-5	TRBJ2-7	CASSYSGVAYEQYF	TGTGCCAGCAGTTACTCAGGGGTTGCATACGAGCAGTACTTC
few	19	.	TRBV7-9	TRBJ2-6	CASSLEVGSSKSGANVLTF	TGTGCCAGCAGCTTAGAAGTTGGCAGTTCTAAGTCTGGGGCCAACGTCCTGACTTTC
few	12	.	TRBV24-1	TRBJ2-7	CATSDFTDEQYF	TGTGCCACCAGTGATTTTACCGACGAGCAGTACTTC
.	16	.	TRBV10-2	TRBJ2-2	CASSEMETYLTGELFF	TGCGCCAGCAGTGAGATGGAGACATACCTCACCGGGGAGCTGTTTTTT
few	14	.	TRBV10-1	TRBJ2-2	CASGRAGGSGELFF	TGCGCCAGCGGGAGGGCAGGGGGCTCCGGGGAGCTGTTTTTT
few	12	.	TRBV10-3	TRBJ1-1	CAISESGFEAFF	TGTGCCATCAGTGAGTCGGGTTTCGAAGCTTTCTTT
few	12	TRBD1	TRBV20-1	TRBJ1-2	CSARQGDYGYTF	TGCAGTGCGAGACAGGGGGACTATGGCTACACCTTC
few	12	.	TRBV20-1	TRBJ2-5	CSARESGETQYF	TGCAGTGCTAGAGAATCTGGAGAGACCCAGTACTTC
.	17	.	TRBV5-1	TRBJ1-4	CASSLIPAGLTNEKLFF	TGCGCCAGCAGCTTAATTCCCGCAGGGTTAACTAATGAAAAACTGTTTTTT
.	13	.	TRBV5-1	TRBJ2-5	CASSFTAQETQYF	TGCGCCAGCAGCTTCACGGCCCAAGAGACCCAGTACTTC
few	16	TRBD1	TRBV12-3/TRBV12-4	TRBJ2-3	CASSFTGGARTDTQYF	TGTGCCAGCAGTTTCACAGGGGGCGCGAGGACAGATACGCAGTATTTT
.	18	TRBD1	TRBV5-1	TRBJ1-2	CASSFWGVGTGTNYGYTF	TGCGCCAGCAGCTTCTGGGGGGTTGGGACAGGAACTAACTATGGCTACACCTTC
few	15	.	TRBV27	TRBJ1-6	CASRPYLGGNSPLHF	TGTGCCAGCAGGCCCTACTTGGGAGGTAATTCACCCCTCCACTTT
few	12	.	TRBV2	TRBJ1-2	CASSEGSGGLYF	TGTGCCAGCAGTGAGGGGTCAGGCGGACTTTACTTC
.	15	.	TRBV11-1	TRBJ2-7	CASSLSDIRSYEQYF	TGTGCCAGCAGCTTGTCGGACATCCGCTCCTACGAGCAGTACTTC
large	11	.	TRBV7-9	TRBJ2-3	CASSPHREEYF	TGTGCCAGCAGCCCCCATCGCGAGGAGTATTTT
.	14	TRBD1	TRBV30	TRBJ1-5	CAWSKGQENQPQHF	TGTGCCTGGAGTAAGGGACAGGAAAATCAGCCCCAGCATTTT
.	13	.	TRBV9	TRBJ1-2	CASSVNQGYRYTF	TGTGCCAGCAGCGTTAACCAGGGGTATCGCTACACCTTC
few	14	TRBD1	TRBV7-6	TRBJ2-5	CASSHDRGQETQYF	TGTGCCAGCAGCCACGACAGGGGGCAAGAGACCCAGTACTTC
few	15	TRBD1	TRBV10-3	TRBJ1-1	CATNRGEAMNTEAFF	TGTGCCACCAACAGGGGTGAGGCGATGAACACTGAAGCTTTCTTT
.	18	TRBD2	TRBV20-1	TRBJ2-7	CSANNRITSGGGAYEQYF	TGCAGTGCTAACAACCGAATAACTAGCGGGGGCGGGGCCTACGAGCAGTACTTC
.	13	.	TRBV11-2	TRBJ1-1	CASSLAVDTEAFF	TGTGCCAGCAGCTTAGCGGTAGACACTGAAGCTTTCTTT
few	16	TRBD1	TRBV10-3	TRBJ2-1	CAISERTGNLYNEQFF	TGTGCCATCAGTGAGAGGACAGGGAATCTTTACAATGAGCAGTTCTTC
.	16	TRBD1	TRBV12-3/TRBV12-4	TRBJ2-3	CASSPADRGYEDTQYF	TGTGCCAGCAGCCCAGCGGACAGGGGGTATGAAGATACGCAGTATTTT
.	16	TRBD1	TRBV12-3/TRBV12-4	TRBJ2-3	CASSLGRGLSTDTQYF	TGTGCCAGCAGTTTAGGTAGGGGGCTTAGCACAGATACGCAGTATTTT
few	14	TRBD2	TRBV6-1	TRBJ2-5	CAVQRGVLQETQYF	TGTGCCGTCCAGCGGGGGGTCCTCCAAGAGACCCAGTACTTC
.	15	.	TRBV20-1	TRBJ2-5	CSARDPRGAGETQYF	TGCAGTGCTAGAGATCCACGGGGGGCGGGAGAGACCCAGTACTTC
few	12	.	TRBV12-3/TRBV12-4	TRBJ1-2	CASSLKIYGYTF	TGTGCCAGCAGTTTGAAAATCTATGGCTACACCTTC